One T cell receptor beta chain is described in this entry. No antigen is known for it. The sample comes from a study of T cells after yellow fever vaccination. Study-level findings and limits: The study re-detected most primary-vaccination clones after the booster (96% CD4, around 90% CD8). Contaminants from the bulk population, in the form of abundant clonotypes, could be found in FACS-sorted repertoires.

Trimming pared 7 bases from V and 1 base from J, leaving 10 bases between. The germline V gene has CDR1 SNHLY and CDR2 FYNNEI. This CDR3 spans 13 amino acids. As TCR cDNA was made by 5'RACE template switching, a universal primer site and UMIs were added. Each CDR3 protein is one row after TCRdb ran MiXCR on the 5' RACE reads. Of about 350,000 distinct CDR3 sequences in the sample, 7% to 10% were seen once. The chain links TRBV2 to TRBJ1-1; D gene ambiguous. The sample here was PBMCs, taken about 49 days after the first yellow fever vaccination. This TCR was recovered from a man aged 18 to 30 who received the YFV17D yellow fever vaccine. The CDR3 DNA follows: TGTGCCAGCACCCTGAGTGAGAACACTGAAGCTTTCTTT. Translated: CASTLSENTEAFF. The full variable domain, rest sourced from reference TRBV2 and TRBJ1-1, is EPEVTQTPSHQVTQMGQEVILRCVPISNHLYFYWYRQILGQKVEFLVSFYNNEISEKSEIFDDQFSVERPDGSNFTLKIRSTKLEDSAMYFCASTLSENTEAFFGQGTRLTVV.